At least ten counts were recorded for the clone carrying this T cell receptor beta chain. The antigen is unknown. The data were taken from a study of T cells in Graves' hyperthyroidism and ophthalmopathy. Study context: Peripheral blood was obtained at initial diagnosis, preceding any treatment.

V was clipped by 2 bases and J by 0 bases; unmatched bases: 8. This CDR3 region has 18 residues. Per germline, CDR1 LGHDT and CDR2 YNNKEL (reference sequence). Amplified TCR beta CDR3 regions came from RNA transcripts. With the HTBI primer set, the TCR CDR3 went through a first round of RT-PCR. TCRdb reprocessed the multiplex PCR reads via MiXCR and lists one record per CDR3 protein. The table lists about 400,000 distinct CDR3 sequences, about 16% of them singletons. Regarding the study as a whole: Most clonotypes that expanded in the thyroid above 0.001 also showed up in blood.

This TCR was recovered from a woman aged 55 to 70 with Graves' ophthalmopathy. The sample taken for sequencing was blood. J is TRBJ2-4 and V is TRBV3-1, with 9 positions matching TRBD2. CDR3 amino acids: CASSQSQAGGVAKNIQYF. The CDR3 nucleotides are TGTGCCAGCAGCCAAAGCCAAGCGGGAGGAGTAGCCAAAAACATTCAGTACTTC. The variable domain in full, completed from reference TRBV3-1 and TRBJ2-4, reads DTAVSQTPKYLVTQMGNDKSIKCEQNLGHDTMYWYKQDSKKFLKIMFSYNNKELIINETVPNRFSPKSPDKAHLNLHINSLELGDSAVYFCASSQSQAGGVAKNIQYFGAGTRLSVL.